This is a list of T cell receptor beta chains from one sample in a study of cytomegalovirus exposure and HLA in healthy donors. Sequencing was performed with immunoSEQ multiplex PCR; in TCRdb, only in-frame clones are kept and a portion is missing. This repertoire shows around 190,000 clones, about 77% found once; its top ten account for approximately 4.6%. The sequenced sample was PBMCs. The receptors here all came from a man aged 25 to 40 in good health and CMV-seropositive. Each CDR3 is given with its conserved first and last residue. A D gene is named only where the DNA matches it firmly. Only some rows state a clone size, as once, few, many or a class for expanded clones.

DNA	CDR3	V	J	D	size
TGTGCCATCAGTGAGCAACAGGGGAACTATGGCTACACCTTC	CAISEQQGNYGYTF	TRBV10-3	TRBJ1-2	TRBD1	few
TGTGCCAGCAGCTTAGCCTGGACAGGGAAAAACATTCAGTACTTC	CASSLAWTGKNIQYF	TRBV7-8	TRBJ2-4	TRBD1	.
TGTGCCAGCAGCTTAGAGGCGGCCGGCGGGGAGCTGTTTTTT	CASSLEAAGGELFF	TRBV11-2	TRBJ2-2	.	.
TGTGCCAGCAGTTTAGGGGGTTATGAGGCTAGCGGGTCCTACGAGCAGTACTTC	CASSLGGYEASGSYEQYF	TRBV28	TRBJ2-7	TRBD2	.
TGTGCCTGGAGTGAGGAGGGCCTAAGGACTGAAGCTTTCTTT	CAWSEEGLRTEAFF	TRBV30	TRBJ1-1	.	medium-sized
TGTGCCAGCCGGGCCGGGGAGAACACTGAAGCTTTCTTT	CASRAGENTEAFF	TRBV18	TRBJ1-1	.	.
TGTGCCAGCAGTTCCCACCGGACAGGGGCGAACTATGGCTACACCTTC	CASSSHRTGANYGYTF	TRBV27	TRBJ1-2	TRBD1	.
TGTGCCTGGAGTGGAGGGGGCTCTGGGGCCAACGTCCTGACTTTC	CAWSGGGSGANVLTF	TRBV30	TRBJ2-6	.	once
TGCGCCAGCAGCCGTAACCAACTACAGGGGGCGCGGGAAAAACTGTTTTTT	CASSRNQLQGAREKLFF	TRBV4-3	TRBJ1-4	TRBD1	.
TGTGCCAGCAGTTCGGACTCCCGGGGGACCGGGGAGCTGTTTTTT	CASSSDSRGTGELFF	TRBV27	TRBJ2-2	.	.
TGCGCCAGCAGCCAAGCGGGGGAATCCACCGGGGAGCTGTTTTTT	CASSQAGESTGELFF	TRBV4-1	TRBJ2-2	.	.
TGTGCCAGTAGCGACAGGGTGGGACAGCCCCAGCATTTT	CASSDRVGQPQHF	TRBV19	TRBJ1-5	TRBD1	few
TGTGCCAGCAGCAGGGGACTAGCGTGGAGCTCCTACAATGAGCAGTTCTTC	CASSRGLAWSSYNEQFF	TRBV21-1	TRBJ2-1	.	.
TGTGCCAGCAGCTGGGACAGCTTCAATCAGCCCCAGCATTTT	CASSWDSFNQPQHF	TRBV6-6	TRBJ1-5	TRBD1	.
TGCGCCACCACTATTAGCGGGGCGGGAAATGAGCAGTTCTTC	CATTISGAGNEQFF	TRBV5-1	TRBJ2-1	TRBD2	.
TGTGCCAGCAGTTTCGCGGGAGCCGCACACAATGAGCAGTTCTTC	CASSFAGAAHNEQFF	TRBV27	TRBJ2-1	TRBD2	.
TGTGCCAGCTCGCCGGGACAGGGTGAGCAGTACTTC	CASSPGQGEQYF	TRBV18	TRBJ2-7	TRBD1	.
TGCAGCGTTGAAGTAGGGCTGGGGGGATATGGCTACACCTTC	CSVEVGLGGYGYTF	TRBV29-1	TRBJ1-2	.	.
TGTGCCAGCAGCGCCCGACAGGGAATAGCTGGAAACACCATATATTTT	CASSARQGIAGNTIYF	TRBV9	TRBJ1-3	TRBD1	.
TGTGCCTCCCGTCTTGGGGCATCTAATGAGCAGTTCTTC	CASRLGASNEQFF	TRBV19	TRBJ2-1	.	.
TGTGCCAGCTCACCAGGGGGCCCTAACTATGGCTACACCTTC	CASSPGGPNYGYTF	TRBV18	TRBJ1-2	.	.